A single sample gave rise to the 20 T cell receptor beta chains below, sequenced in a study of response to subunit inactivated influenza vaccine. TCRdb fed the RT-PCR reads into MiXCR, producing one record per CDR3 protein. Among roughly 520,000 distinct CDR3 sequences, 25% were seen once, and the ten largest hold under 2.5%. Sequencing used CD4+ T cells sorted from PBMCs, obtained less than 6 days after vaccination. Receptors originate from a man aged 45-65 years who received an inactivated influenza vaccine.

The chain couples TRBV24-1 to TRBJ2-1, with D possibly called TRBD1 or TRBD2 (5 bases each). CDR1 and CDR2 from the germline V gene are KGHDR and SFDVKD. This CDR3 contains 17 residues. V gave up 5 bases and J gave up 3 bases, with 19 bases separating them. The CDR3 reads CATSAISPGPGYNEQFF. The CDR3 bases are TGTGCCACCAGTGCCATTTCCCCGGGACCTGGCTACAATGAGCAGTTCTTC.

The V call is TRBV12-3 or TRBV12-4, the J call TRBJ1-2; D gene uncertain. V lost 3 bases and J lost 8, with 13 bases in between. The CDR3 has 13 amino acids. CDR3 nucleotide sequence: TGTGCCAGCAGTTTGAGAGAGGTTGGGGGCTACACCTTC. Translating gives CASSLREVGGYTF.

J is TRBJ1-2 and V is TRBV20-1; 8 nucleotides line up with TRBD1. V shed 2 bases and J 3 bases; nucleotides not matched to a gene: 8. The germline gives CDR1 DFQATT, CDR2 SNEGSKA (reference sequence). This CDR3 is 15 amino acids long. CDR3 sequence (DNA): TGCAGTGCTAGACAACCTGGACAGGGAGACTATGGCTACACCTTC. It specifies CSARQPGQGDYGYTF.

V is TRBV6-6 and J is TRBJ2-7, with TRBD1 identical over 8 bases. In germline, CDR1 is MNHNY, CDR2 SVGAGI (reference sequence). Trimming took 6 bases from V and 3 from J; bases not matched to a gene: 4. There are 13 residues in the CDR3. The CDR3 DNA follows: TGTGCCAGCAGAACAGGGGGTAACTACGAGCAGTACTTC. Translating it yields CASRTGGNYEQYF.

This clonotype was detected once. The chain is built from TRBV5-1 and TRBJ1-2; TRBD1 matches at 8 bases. With 4 bases clipped from V and 4 bases from J, the junction kept 9 bases outside the gene matches. The CDR3 is 15 residues long. CDR1 and CDR2 from the germline V gene are SGHRS and YFSETQ. The CDR3 here is CASSASGGGSYGYTF. In DNA form, the CDR3 reads TGCGCCAGCAGCGCGTCAGGGGGCGGCAGCTATGGCTACACCTTC.

This clonotype was found a few times. V gene TRBV13 combines with J gene TRBJ2-7, with D perhaps TRBD2 (6 bases). Germline values: CDR1 PRHDT, CDR2 FYEKMQ (reference sequence). CDR3 length: 15 residues. Trimming took off 2 bases at V and 6 bases at J, with 17 bases between the two ends. The chain's CDR3 is CASSLRPGRMLEQYF. The CDR3 DNA is TGTGCCAGCAGCTTAAGGCCAGGGAGGATGCTCGAGCAGTACTTC.

The gene calls are TRBV7-9 and TRBJ2-1, with D possibly TRBD1 on 5 matching bases. Deletions cut 3 bases from V and 4 bases from J, with 13 bases between. Germline-derived CDR1 and CDR2 are SEHNR and FQNEAQ (reference sequence). This CDR3 has 15 amino acids. For the CDR3, the DNA is TGTGCCAGCAGCTTTGGACACCCCAGTTACAATGAGCAGTTCTTC. Residues: CASSFGHPSYNEQFF.

The chain combines TRBV10-3 with TRBJ2-3, with TRBD2 matching over 7 bases. Germline V gene sequence: CDR1 ENHRY, CDR2 SYGVKD. The trim removed 10 bases at V and 0 bases at J, leaving 16 bases unmatched. The CDR3 covers 17 residues. CDR3 residues: CATKPLLAGSSTDTQYF. The CDR3 DNA reads TGTGCCACCAAACCCCTATTAGCGGGCTCTAGCACAGATACGCAGTATTTT.

V usage is TRBV5-1 and J usage is TRBJ1-2, with TRBD1 identical over 9 bases. After removal of 4 bases from V and 2 bases from J, the junction contained 18 bases not matched to a gene. Germline assignment: CDR1 SGHRS and CDR2 YFSETQ. The CDR3 is 19 amino acids. CDR3 region: CASSLNIRVLGTGNYGYTF. For the CDR3, the DNA is TGCGCCAGCAGCCTAAATATACGAGTTCTCGGGACAGGGAACTATGGCTACACCTTC.

This clonotype occurred a few times. The chain uses TRBV12-3 or TRBV12-4 and TRBJ2-5; 9 nucleotides line up with TRBD1. This CDR3 contains 15 residues. The V gene end was trimmed by 3 bases and the J gene end by 5 bases; junction bases not matched to a gene: 7. CDR3 bases: TGTGCCAGCAGTTTTTCCGGGACAGGGTCGGAGACCCAGTACTTC. Protein sequence: CASSFSGTGSETQYF.

V and J are TRBV7-2 and TRBJ2-1; 11 bases agree with TRBD2. CDR3 length equals 15 residues. J gave up 6 bases and V 3 bases, and 4 bases lay outside the gene matches. Germline V gene sequence: CDR1 SGHTA, CDR2 FQGNSA. The CDR3 nucleotides are TGTGCCAGCAGCTTTCGACTAGCGGGGAGCAATGAGCAGTTCTTC. Amino acids: CASSFRLAGSNEQFF.

The chain combines TRBV20-1 with TRBJ2-3; TRBD1 agrees at 7 bases. CDR3 length: 16 residues. Germline CDR1 is DFQATT and CDR2 is SNEGSKA (reference sequence). The ends lost 4 bases at V and 6 bases at J; junction bases unmatched: 16. The CDR3 region has the DNA TGCAGTGCTACAGACCAAAGGACAGGCGGCAGGGATACGCAGTATTTT. Translation gives CSATDQRTGGRDTQYF.

The chain uses TRBV24-1 and TRBJ1-2; no clear D. This CDR3 has 15 residues. Germline V gene data show CDR1 as KGHDR and CDR2 as SFDVKD. V gave up 0 bases and J gave up 8 bases, with 15 bases separating them. CDR3 protein: CATSDLSEGGGGYTF. The CDR3 nucleotides read TGTGCCACCAGTGATTTGAGCGAGGGAGGCGGAGGCTACACCTTC.

This rearrangement joins TRBV4-3 to TRBJ2-1; 7 positions agree with TRBD1. In germline, CDR1 is LGHNA, CDR2 YSLEER. This CDR3 is built from 16 residues. V trimming: 1 base; J trimming: 3 bases; junction bases outside the gene matches: 6. CDR3 coding DNA: TGCGCCAGCAGCCAAGCAGACAGGGCTGGCTACAATGAGCAGTTCTTC. It codes for CASSQADRAGYNEQFF.

V usage is TRBV6-2 or TRBV6-3 and J usage is TRBJ1-5; no reliable D call. V was pared by 5 bases and J by 5 bases, with 13 bases between. This CDR3 has 14 amino acids. Germline lookup yields CDR1 MNHEY and CDR2 SVGEGT. The CDR3 DNA follows: TGTGCCAGCAGTCTGAATAGGCGAGATCAGCCCCAGCATTTT. This codes for CASSLNRRDQPQHF.

V gene TRBV7-9 combines with J gene TRBJ2-1; D uncertain. V was pared by 5 bases and J by 2 bases, with 10 bases between. This CDR3 region has 14 residues. Looked up from germline, CDR1 is SEHNR and CDR2 is FQNEAQ (reference sequence). The CDR3 coding sequence is TGTGCCAGCAGCCCCCGTATCACCTACAATGAGCAGTTCTTC. Protein: CASSPRITYNEQFF. The entire variable domain, with the rest obtained from reference TRBV7-9 and TRBJ2-1, is as follows: DTGVSQNPRHKITKRGQNVTFRCDPISEHNRLYWYRQTLGQGPEFLTYFQNEAQLEKSRLLSDRFSAERPKGSFSTLEIQRTEQGDSAMYLCASSPRITYNEQFFGPGTRLTVL.

This clonotype was detected ten times or more. The V call is TRBV12-3 or TRBV12-4, the J call TRBJ2-1, with D unresolved. The CDR3 contains 13 residues. With 5 bases removed from V and 2 bases from J, the gap between germline ends came to 7 bases. The CDR3 protein is CASSQNPYNEQFF. CDR3 in DNA: TGTGCCAGCAGTCAGAACCCCTACAATGAGCAGTTCTTC.

The chain has TRBV10-3 and TRBJ2-1; D gene uncertain. The CDR3 contains 14 residues. Trimming took off 6 bases at V and 3 bases at J, with 12 bases between the two ends. The germline V gene encodes CDR1 ENHRY and CDR2 SYGVKD. The chain's CDR3 is CAIRTASSYNEQFF. The CDR3 bases are TGTGCCATCAGAACAGCGTCTAGCTACAATGAGCAGTTCTTC.

This chain links TRBV7-9 with TRBJ2-1; D call uncertain. The V gene's germline CDR1 is SEHNR and CDR2 FQNEAQ (reference sequence). The CDR3 spans 13 residues. The V and J ends lost 2 bases and 9 bases respectively, with 11 bases between them. The CDR3 sequence: CASSLYSLSEQFF. The CDR3 DNA reads TGTGCCAGCAGCTTATATAGCCTCAGTGAGCAGTTCTTC.

This chain connects TRBV5-1 to TRBJ2-6, with TRBD1 as a possible D gene (6 bases). Germline V gene data show CDR1 as SGHRS and CDR2 as YFSETQ. Trimming shortened V by 4 bases and J by 0 bases, and 14 bases separated the two germline ends. The CDR3 is 17 amino acids. The CDR3 is CASSPSTGSSGANVLTF. The CDR3 nucleotides are TGCGCCAGCAGCCCAAGTACAGGGAGCTCTGGGGCCAACGTCCTGACTTTC.